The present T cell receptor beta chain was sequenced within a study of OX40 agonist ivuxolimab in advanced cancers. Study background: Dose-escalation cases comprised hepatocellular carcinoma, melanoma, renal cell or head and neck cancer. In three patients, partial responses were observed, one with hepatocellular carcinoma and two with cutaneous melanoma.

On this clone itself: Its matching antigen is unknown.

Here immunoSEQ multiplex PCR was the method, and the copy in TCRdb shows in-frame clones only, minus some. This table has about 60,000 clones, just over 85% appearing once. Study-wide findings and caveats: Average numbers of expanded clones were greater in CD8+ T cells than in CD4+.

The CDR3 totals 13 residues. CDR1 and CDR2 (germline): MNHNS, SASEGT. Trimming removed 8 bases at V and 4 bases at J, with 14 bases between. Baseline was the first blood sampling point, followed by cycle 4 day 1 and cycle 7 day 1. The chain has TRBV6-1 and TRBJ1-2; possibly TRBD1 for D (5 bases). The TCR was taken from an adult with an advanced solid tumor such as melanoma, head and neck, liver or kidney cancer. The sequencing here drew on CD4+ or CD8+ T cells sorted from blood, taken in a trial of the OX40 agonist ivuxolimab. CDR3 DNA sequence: TGTGCCAGCCGACAGAACTCGGGCTATGGCTACACCTTC. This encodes CASRQNSGYGYTF.